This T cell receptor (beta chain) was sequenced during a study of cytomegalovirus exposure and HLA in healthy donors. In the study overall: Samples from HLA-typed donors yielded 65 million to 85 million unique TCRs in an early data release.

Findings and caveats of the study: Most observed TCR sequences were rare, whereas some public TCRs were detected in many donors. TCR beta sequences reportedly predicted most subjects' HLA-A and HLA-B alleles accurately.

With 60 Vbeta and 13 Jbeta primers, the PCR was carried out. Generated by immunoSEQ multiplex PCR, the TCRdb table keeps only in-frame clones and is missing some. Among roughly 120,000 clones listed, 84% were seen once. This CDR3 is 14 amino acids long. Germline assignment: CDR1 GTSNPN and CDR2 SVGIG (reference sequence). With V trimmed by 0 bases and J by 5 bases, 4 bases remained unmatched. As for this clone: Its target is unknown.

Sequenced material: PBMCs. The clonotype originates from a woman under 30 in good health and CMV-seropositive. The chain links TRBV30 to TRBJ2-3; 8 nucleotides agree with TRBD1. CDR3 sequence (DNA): TGTGCCTGGAGTGTAAACAGGGGGAAAGATACGCAGTATTTT. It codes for CAWSVNRGKDTQYF.